Given below is one TCR beta chain in context. What it binds is unknown. The data were produced by immunoSEQ multiplex PCR, yet TCRdb's version contains in-frame clones alone and is incomplete. Seen here are approximately 740,000 clones, almost 95% observed once, and the top ten hold 24%. Terminally differentiated effector memory CD45RA+ cells were excluded from the naive CD8 cells, which were CD45RO-negative and positively selected for CCR7. Those who donated were healthy HIV-negative adults, with no recent acute infections or vaccinations reported. Germline V gene data show CDR1 as MRHNA and CDR2 as SNTAGT. V lost 5 bases, J lost 4 bases, and 8 bases stayed unmatched. This CDR3 contains 15 residues. The record originates from a study of shared clonotypes between healthy human individuals. Turning to the study itself: Each donor's CD4 naive and CD4 memory cells filled three plates apiece, CD8 naive two, and CD8 memory one. General study results and limits: Generation probabilities were higher for clonotypes shared across all four sorted-subset donors than for unshared ones. Naive CD4 clonotypes were shared across a few donors at roughly 5.5%.

The chain links TRBV6-4 to TRBJ2-1; 7 nucleotides match TRBD2. The receptor's source is a man younger than 45 in good health. The specimen sequenced was naive CD8+ T cells sorted from blood. The CDR3 is CASSPRLAGYNEQFF. CDR3 coding DNA: TGTGCCAGCAGTCCCAGACTAGCAGGATACAATGAGCAGTTCTTC.